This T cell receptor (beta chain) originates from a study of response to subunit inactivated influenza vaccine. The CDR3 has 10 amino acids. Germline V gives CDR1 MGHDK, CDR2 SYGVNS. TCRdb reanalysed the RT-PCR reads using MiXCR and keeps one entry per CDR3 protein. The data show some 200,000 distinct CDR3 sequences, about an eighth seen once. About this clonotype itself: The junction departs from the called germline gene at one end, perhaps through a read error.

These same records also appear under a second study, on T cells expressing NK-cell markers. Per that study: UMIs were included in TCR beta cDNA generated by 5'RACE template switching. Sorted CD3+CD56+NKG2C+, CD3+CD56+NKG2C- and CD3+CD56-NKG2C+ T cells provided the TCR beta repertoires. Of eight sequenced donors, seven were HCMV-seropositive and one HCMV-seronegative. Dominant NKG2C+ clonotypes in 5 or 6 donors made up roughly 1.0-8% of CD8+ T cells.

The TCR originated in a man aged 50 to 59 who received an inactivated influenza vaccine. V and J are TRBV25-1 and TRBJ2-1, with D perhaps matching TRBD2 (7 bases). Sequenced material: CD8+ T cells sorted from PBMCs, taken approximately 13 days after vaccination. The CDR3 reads CASGGGAPHF. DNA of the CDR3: TGTGCCAGCGGTGGGGGGGCCCCTCACTTC. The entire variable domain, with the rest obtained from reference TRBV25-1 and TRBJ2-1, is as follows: EADIYQTPRYLVIGTGKKITLECSQTMGHDKMYWYQQDPGMELHLIHYSYGVNSTEKGDLSSESTVSRIRTEHFPLTLESARPSHTSQYLCASGGGAPHFGPGTRLTVL.